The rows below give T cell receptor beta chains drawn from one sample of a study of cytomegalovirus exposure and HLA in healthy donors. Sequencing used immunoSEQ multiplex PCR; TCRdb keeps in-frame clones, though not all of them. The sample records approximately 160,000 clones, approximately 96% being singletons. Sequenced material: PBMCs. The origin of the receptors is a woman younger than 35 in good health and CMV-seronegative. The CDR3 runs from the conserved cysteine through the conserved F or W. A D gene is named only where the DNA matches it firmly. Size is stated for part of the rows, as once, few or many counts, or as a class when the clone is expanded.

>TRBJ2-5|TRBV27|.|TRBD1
TGTGCCAGCAGGACACAGGGGAGACAAGAGACCCAGTACTTC
CASRTQGRQETQYF
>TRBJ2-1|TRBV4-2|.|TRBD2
TGTGCCAGCAGCCAAAAACCCGGGACTAGTTGGTTCTTC
CASSQKPGTSWFF
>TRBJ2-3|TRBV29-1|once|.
TGCTCTCTGAGCCGTCCCGATAGCACAGATACGCAGTATTTT
CSLSRPDSTDTQYF
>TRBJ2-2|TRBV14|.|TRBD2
TGTGCCAGCAGCCAAGTTGCGAGCGGGGGACCCACCGGGGAGCTGTTTTTT
CASSQVASGGPTGELFF
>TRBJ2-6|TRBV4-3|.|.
TGCGCCAGCAGCCAAACCGGGGGGGCCAACGTCCTGACTTTC
CASSQTGGANVLTF
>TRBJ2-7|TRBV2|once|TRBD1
TGTGCCAGCAGAGAGGACAGGGGGCAGAGCGAGCAGTACTTC
CASREDRGQSEQYF
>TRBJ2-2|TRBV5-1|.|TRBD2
TGCGCCAGCACCTCATCAATGCCGGGGGGGCCTGACACCGGGGAGCTGTTTTTT
CASTSSMPGGPDTGELFF
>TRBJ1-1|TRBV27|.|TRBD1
TGTGCCAGCAGTTTATCCGGACAGGGTCAAGCTTTCTTT
CASSLSGQGQAFF
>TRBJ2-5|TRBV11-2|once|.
TGTGCCAGCAGCTTACCTAGAGGCGGGGAAGAGACCCAGTACTTC
CASSLPRGGEETQYF
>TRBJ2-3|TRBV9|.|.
TGTGCCAGCAGCGTAGTTGACAGCAGCACAGATACGCAGTATTTT
CASSVVDSSTDTQYF
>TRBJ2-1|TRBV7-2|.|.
TGTGCCAGCAGCCCGTCCCTGAGGGCGTCCTACAATGAGCAGTTCTTC
CASSPSLRASYNEQFF
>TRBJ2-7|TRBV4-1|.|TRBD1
TGCGCCAGCAGCCTCCAGGACAGGGCATACGAGCAGTACTTC
CASSLQDRAYEQYF
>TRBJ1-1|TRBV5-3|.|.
TGTGCCAGAAGCATCGCCGGGGGGCGTTCCACTGAAGCTTTCTTT
CARSIAGGRSTEAFF
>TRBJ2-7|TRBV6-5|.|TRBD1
TGTGCCAGCCACCCGGACAGGACACTACCCTACGAGCAGTACTTC
CASHPDRTLPYEQYF
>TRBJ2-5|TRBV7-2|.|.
TGTGCCAGCAGCTTAGGGACTACCCAAGAGACCCAGTACTTC
CASSLGTTQETQYF
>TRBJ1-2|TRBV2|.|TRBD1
TGTGCCAGCAGGCCTCCGGGACAGGGTTCCGGCTACACCTTC
CASRPPGQGSGYTF
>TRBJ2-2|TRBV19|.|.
TGTGCCAGTGGGTCGGACCGACTCAGGGGAACCGGGGAGCTGTTTTTT
CASGSDRLRGTGELFF
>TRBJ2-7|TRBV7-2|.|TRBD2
TGTGCCAGCACGCTAAGCGGGGGCTACGAGCAGTACTTC
CASTLSGGYEQYF
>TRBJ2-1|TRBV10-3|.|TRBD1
TGTGCCATCAGAGACCCGGGACAGGGTTCCTACAATGAGCAGTTCTTC
CAIRDPGQGSYNEQFF
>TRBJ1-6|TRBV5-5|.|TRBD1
TGTGCCAGCTACTCCTACGGGACAGCCGGTGATTCACCCCTCCACTTT
CASYSYGTAGDSPLHF
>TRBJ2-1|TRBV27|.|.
TGTGCCAGCAGTGCCCCGACTCGTTCTTCCTACAATGAGCAGTTCTTC
CASSAPTRSSYNEQFF
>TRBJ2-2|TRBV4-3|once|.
TGCGCCAGCAGCCCCCCCGGGACCGGGGAGCTGTTTTTT
CASSPPGTGELFF
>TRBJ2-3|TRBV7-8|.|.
TGTGCCAGCAGCTTAGGGACTACCAACACAGATACGCAGTATTTT
CASSLGTTNTDTQYF
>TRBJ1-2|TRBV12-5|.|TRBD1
TGTGCTAGTGGTTCGGGACAGAGGCCCTACACCTTC
CASGSGQRPYTF
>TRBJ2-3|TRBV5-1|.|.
TGCGCCAGCAGCTTGGCAGGGCGGATCCCTAGCACAGATACGCAGTATTTT
CASSLAGRIPSTDTQYF
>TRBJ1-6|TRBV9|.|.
TGTGCCAGCAGCGTAGAGGGGGTAACTTCACCCCTCCACTTT
CASSVEGVTSPLHF
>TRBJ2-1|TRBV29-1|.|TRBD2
TGCAGCGCCCCGGGACTAGCGGCCAATGAGCAGTTCTTC
CSAPGLAANEQFF
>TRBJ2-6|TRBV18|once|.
TGTGCCAGCCCTCCGCCCGGACGGGGAACCGGGGCCAACGTCCTGACTTTC
CASPPPGRGTGANVLTF
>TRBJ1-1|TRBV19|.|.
TGTGCCAGTAGTCTAGACAGCGTTTCGGCTGAAGCTTTCTTT
CASSLDSVSAEAFF
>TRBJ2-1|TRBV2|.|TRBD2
TGTGCCAGCAGCCCGGGAGGCACTAGAGATTTTGGCAATGAGCAGTTCTTC
CASSPGGTRDFGNEQFF
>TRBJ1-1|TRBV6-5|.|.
TGTGCCAGCATTTCTCGGACACCCGAAGCTTTCTTT
CASISRTPEAFF
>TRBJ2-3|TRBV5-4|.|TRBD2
TGTGCCAGCAAACGAACAGCGGGGGTCACAGATACGCAGTATTTT
CASKRTAGVTDTQYF
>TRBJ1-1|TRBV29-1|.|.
TGCAGCGTTGAACAGGTCTCAGCTTTCTTT
CSVEQVSAFF
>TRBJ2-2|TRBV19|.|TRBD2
TGTGCCAGTAGTATGGGAGGGCCCGGCGGGGAGCTGTTTTTT
CASSMGGPGGELFF
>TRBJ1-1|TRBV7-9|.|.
TGTGCCAGCAGCTTAGAGCGGGTTGAAGCTTTCTTT
CASSLERVEAFF
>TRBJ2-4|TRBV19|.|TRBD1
TGTGCCAGTAGAACGGGGACAGGGCGGTCCAAAAACATTCAGTACTTC
CASRTGTGRSKNIQYF
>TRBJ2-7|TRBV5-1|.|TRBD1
TGCGCCAGCAGGGAAACCGGGACAGCGAGGGAGGAGCAGTACTTC
CASRETGTAREEQYF
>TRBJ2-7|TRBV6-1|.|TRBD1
TGTGCCAGCGCCCTGACAGGGTCTAGCTCCTACGAGCAGTACTTC
CASALTGSSSYEQYF
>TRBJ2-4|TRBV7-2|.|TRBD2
TGTGCCAGCAGCTTAGCTGGCGGGGGGATAAACATTCAGTACTTC
CASSLAGGGINIQYF
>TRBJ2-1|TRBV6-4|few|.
TGTGCCAGCAGTGACTCGGAGGGTTACAATGAGCAGTTCTTC
CASSDSEGYNEQFF
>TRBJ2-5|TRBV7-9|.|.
TGTGCCAGCAGCTCAACGAGGCAGGGCGGAGAGACCCAGTACTTC
CASSSTRQGGETQYF
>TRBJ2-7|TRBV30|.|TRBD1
TGTGCCTGGAATGCAGGACAGGGGAACGAGCAGTACTTC
CAWNAGQGNEQYF
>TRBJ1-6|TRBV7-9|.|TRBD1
TGTGCCAGCAGCTACAGGGGGAAAAATTCACCCCTCCACTTT
CASSYRGKNSPLHF
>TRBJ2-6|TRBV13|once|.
TGTGCCAGCAGCTTGGGGAGCTCTGGGGCCAACGTCCTGACTTTC
CASSLGSSGANVLTF
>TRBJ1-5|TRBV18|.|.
TGTGCCAGCTCACCCGGGGGTTGGAGCAATCAGCCCCAGCATTTT
CASSPGGWSNQPQHF
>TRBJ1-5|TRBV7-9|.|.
TGTGCCAGCAGCTTAGGGACCGGGCGGGGCGATCAGCCCCAGCATTTT
CASSLGTGRGDQPQHF
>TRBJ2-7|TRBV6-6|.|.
TGTGCCAGCCGCGGGGCGGGCGATTCCTACGAGCAGTACTTC
CASRGAGDSYEQYF
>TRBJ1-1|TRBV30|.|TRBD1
TGTGCCCGGACAGGGGGGCTGAACACTGAAGCTTTCTTT
CARTGGLNTEAFF
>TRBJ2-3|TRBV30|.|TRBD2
TGTGCCTGGGACCCGGGACTAAGCACAGATACGCAGTATTTT
CAWDPGLSTDTQYF
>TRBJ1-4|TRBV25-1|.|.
TGTGCCAGCAGTGAGGACAGACCCTACTCAACTAATGAAAAACTGTTTTTT
CASSEDRPYSTNEKLFF
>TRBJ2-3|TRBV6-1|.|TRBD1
TGTGCCAGCAGCCGGGACAGGGGTGCCCCAGATACGCAGTATTTT
CASSRDRGAPDTQYF
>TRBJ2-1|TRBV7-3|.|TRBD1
TGTGCCAGCAGCATGGACAGGGGGTATGAGCAGTTCTTC
CASSMDRGYEQFF